One and the same sample provided the 13 T cell receptor beta chains below, sequenced in a study of PD-L1 blockade in urothelial cancer. TCRdb's copy holds only in-frame clones and misses some; the assay was immunoSEQ multiplex PCR. Here the sample spans under 100,000 clones, 82% being singletons. This material consisted of PBMCs, taken around atezolizumab (anti-PD-L1) treatment. The receptors originated from a man aged 65-85 years with urothelial cancer.

The chain links TRBV6-1 to TRBJ1-3; TRBD1 aligns across 7 bases. CDR1 and CDR2 from the germline V gene are MNHNS and SASEGT. J lost 7 bases, V lost 7 bases, and 7 bases had no gene match. The CDR3 has 13 amino acids. CDR3 sequence (DNA): TGTGCCAGCACCCCCCGGGACAGCAACACCATATATTTT. Its protein is CASTPRDSNTIYF.

The DNA of the CDR3 is TGTGCCAGCAGCTTAGTTGGCATTTGGCGGGAGACCCAGTACTTC. Translating it yields CASSLVGIWRETQYF. The V gene is TRBV11-2, the J gene TRBJ2-5; D unclear. The germline V and J ends were trimmed by 1 base and 5 bases, with 14 bases remaining between them. From germline, CDR1 is SGHAT and CDR2 FQNNGV. This CDR3 is 15 amino acids long.

This clone occurred a few times. The chain combines TRBV10-1 with TRBJ2-2, with unresolved D. Germline CDR1 WNHNN, CDR2 SYGVQD (reference sequence). This CDR3 has 14 residues. The V end lost 0 bases, the J end lost 6 bases, and 8 bases lay between the germline ends. The CDR3 is CASSESPFPGELFF. The CDR3 DNA is TGCGCCAGCAGTGAGTCCCCCTTTCCCGGGGAGCTGTTTTTT.

CDR3 coding DNA: TGTGCCAGCAGTGAAATTGCAGGGGACACTGAAGCTTTCTTT. Its translation: CASSEIAGDTEAFF. This rearrangement joins TRBV6-1 to TRBJ1-1; TRBD1 is a possible D gene (6 bases). Trimming removed 2 bases from V and 3 bases from J, with 10 bases in between. The germline V gene encodes CDR1 MNHNS and CDR2 SASEGT. CDR3 length: 14 residues.

The rearrangement joins TRBV11-3 to TRBJ2-7; tentative D call: TRBD1 (9 bases). There are 20 residues in the CDR3. The germline gives CDR1 SGHNT, CDR2 YENEEA. Trimming removed 1 base at V and 0 bases at J, with 25 bases between. CDR3 bases: TGTGCCAGCAGCTTAGGAAGACCGGGAGGGACAGGGCCTAGCTCCTACGAGCAGTACTTC. It yields the protein CASSLGRPGGTGPSSYEQYF.

V is TRBV19 and J is TRBJ1-1; D remains unclear. Per the germline V gene, CDR1 is LNHDA and CDR2 is SQIVND (reference sequence). The V and J ends lost 0 bases and 0 bases respectively, with 11 bases between them. This CDR3 region has 16 residues. DNA of the CDR3: TGTGCCAGTAGTATAGAAAAAAGGGAGGTGAACACTGAAGCTTTCTTT. Its protein is CASSIEKREVNTEAFF.

The V call is TRBV5-6, the J call TRBJ2-7; tentative D call: TRBD1 (6 bases). The CDR3 covers 15 residues. Germline CDR1 reads SGHDT; CDR2 reads YYEEEE. V lost 4 bases, J lost 1 base, and 15 bases lay in between. The CDR3 DNA sequence: TGTGCCAGCAGCACACCTTCAGGGGATTCCTACGAGCAGTACTTC. Its translation: CASSTPSGDSYEQYF.

The chain employs TRBV5-1 and TRBJ1-1; D unresolved. The ends were cut back, 0 bases at V and 3 bases at J, with 9 bases in the middle. This CDR3 is 14 amino acids long. Germline V lookup: CDR1 SGHRS, CDR2 YFSETQ. The CDR3: CASSLVAPDTEAFF. CDR3 DNA sequence: TGCGCCAGCAGCTTGGTGGCACCTGACACTGAAGCTTTCTTT.

The rearrangement joins TRBV5-4 to TRBJ2-5, with 12 bases fitting TRBD2. V gave up 6 bases and J gave up 5 bases; unmatched junction bases: 20. CDR3 length equals 19 residues. CDR1 is SGHNT, CDR2 YYREEE, per germline (reference sequence). As DNA, the CDR3 is TGTGCCAGCACCAACCGCCAACAGGCTAGCGGGGGGGTTGGGGAGACCCAGTACTTC. Translating gives CASTNRQQASGGVGETQYF.

This rearrangement joins TRBV11-2 to TRBJ2-1, with TRBD2 matching 10 bases. The ends lost 5 bases at V and 3 bases at J; junction bases unmatched: 1. Germline CDR1 is SGHAT and CDR2 is FQNNGV. The CDR3 covers 14 residues. CDR3 bases: TGTGCCAGCAGCAGGACTAGCGGCTACAATGAGCAGTTCTTC. It yields the protein CASSRTSGYNEQFF.

V is TRBV7-8 and J is TRBJ2-5; 9 bases agree with TRBD2. V trimming: 0 bases; J trimming: 5 bases; junction bases outside the gene matches: 7. The CDR3 runs 16 residues. Germline assignment: CDR1 SGHVS and CDR2 FQNEAQ. The CDR3 here is CASSLASGGRVETQYF. The DNA for the CDR3 is TGTGCCAGCAGCTTAGCGAGCGGGGGGCGCGTGGAGACCCAGTACTTC.

This chain uses TRBV19 with TRBJ2-7; 7 nucleotides align to TRBD1. V dropped 7 bases and J dropped 4; count of bases not matched to a gene: 7. The CDR3 has 13 amino acids. The V gene's germline CDR1 is LNHDA and CDR2 SQIVND (reference sequence). In DNA form, the CDR3 reads TGTGCCAGTAAGGAACAGGGGTCGTACGAGCAGTACTTC. It specifies CASKEQGSYEQYF.

This clone was picked up a small number of times. The chain is built from TRBV19 and TRBJ1-1; TRBD1 might be the D (5 bases). Per germline, CDR1 LNHDA and CDR2 SQIVND (reference sequence). The V gene lost 9 bases and the J gene lost 5 bases, with 19 bases spanning the gap. The CDR3 consists of 14 residues. The DNA of the CDR3 is TGTGCCAGCGCAACAACCTCCAGGGTTACTGAAGCTTTCTTT. It encodes CASATTSRVTEAFF.